The 14 T cell receptor beta chains below were found in one sample sequenced in a study of shared clonotypes between healthy human individuals (dated by TCRdb to 2019 to 2021). For the CD8 naive samples, CD45RO-negative cells were positively selected for CCR7, yielding a CD45RA+CCR7+ population from which TemRA cells were excluded. Receptor amplification or capture employed the immunoSEQ multiplex PCR assay. The clones in this table, taken by TCRdb from immuneACCESS, are in-frame only. Not every clone is retained; where verified, under half of the shortfall comes from an unresolved V gene, and the cause of the rest is unknown. This sample lists millions of clones; about 95% were detected once. The ten largest account for roughly 1% of the sample. Sequences were obtained from naive CD8+ T cells sorted from blood. This specimen's cell subset or site label, interpreted: CD45RA+CCR7+. The receptor set was obtained from a man between 18 and 35 years old in good health.

The chain recombines TRBV6-5 with TRBJ1-4; perhaps TRBD1 as D (6 bases). CDR3 length: 15 residues. V lost 3 bases and J lost 7, with 15 bases in between. Germline CDR1 MNHEY, CDR2 SVGAGI. CDR3 nucleotides: TGTGCCAGCAGTTATTCGTCGGGGGGGGCTGAAAAACTGTTTTTT. It encodes CASSYSSGGAEKLFF.

Only one count was recorded for this clone. The rearrangement links TRBV6-5 to TRBJ2-3; possibly TRBD1 or TRBD2 for D (6 bases each). The CDR3 extends over 14 amino acids. The germline gives CDR1 MNHEY, CDR2 SVGAGI. V was clipped by 2 bases and J by 6 bases, with 12 bases between them. CDR3 protein: CASSYEGGMDTQYF. The CDR3 DNA reads as TGTGCCAGCAGTTACGAAGGGGGGATGGATACGCAGTATTTT.

The V call is TRBV4-1, the J call TRBJ1-6, with D possibly being TRBD1 (5 bases). Trimming stripped 1 base from V and 10 bases from J, with 14 bases between. The germline V gene has CDR1 MGHRA and CDR2 YSYEKL. This CDR3 is built from 15 residues. DNA of the CDR3: TGCGCCAGCAGCCAAGCCAAGGACACCCTATCACCCCTCCACTTT. This codes for CASSQAKDTLSPLHF.

The J gene is TRBJ1-6, the V gene TRBV23-1; 8 positions agree with TRBD1. TRBV23-1 is known as an ORF, though its function is uncertain. CDR3 length equals 13 residues. Trimming removed 6 bases from V and 11 bases from J; junction bases left unmatched: 6. The CDR3 DNA sequence: TGCGCCAGCAGCGACAGGGGTTGTACACCCCTCCACTTT. Translating gives CASSDRGCTPLHF.

V gene TRBV5-3 combines with J gene TRBJ2-7; D unclear. TRBV5-3 belongs to the ORF category, with a function that is uncertain. V shed 4 bases and J shed 5 bases, with 16 bases lying between them. The CDR3 spans 14 residues. The CDR3 is CARSPRRPTNEQYF. DNA for the CDR3: TGTGCCAGAAGCCCAAGACGGCCAACTAACGAGCAGTACTTC.

The rearrangement joins TRBV6-5 to TRBJ2-7; D call uncertain. V lost 2 bases to trimming and J lost 3 bases, with 11 bases between them. The length of the CDR3 is 14 residues. Germline V gene sequence: CDR1 MNHEY, CDR2 SVGAGI. The CDR3 reads CASSYGQYVYEQYF. The CDR3 DNA sequence: TGTGCCAGCAGTTACGGCCAGTACGTCTACGAGCAGTACTTC.

This chain uses TRBV5-4 with TRBJ2-7, with D perhaps matching TRBD1 or TRBD2 (6 bases each). The CDR3 contains 15 residues. V gave up 0 bases and J gave up 2 bases, with 12 bases separating them. Germline CDR1 SGHNT, CDR2 YYREEE (reference sequence). The CDR3 region has the DNA TGTGCCAGCAGCTTGGCGGGGGCAAGGCCCTACGAGCAGTACTTC. It yields the protein CASSLAGARPYEQYF.

The chain has TRBV9 and TRBJ1-1; 7 nucleotides align to TRBD1. The V gene end was trimmed by 4 bases and the J gene end by 1 base; junction bases not matched to a gene: 7. The CDR3 totals 15 residues. The germline gives CDR1 SGDLS, CDR2 YYNGEE. The CDR3 coding sequence is TGTGCCAGCAGCCCAATAGGGGGCAGGAACACTGAAGCTTTCTTT. Translated, it gives CASSPIGGRNTEAFF.

This clone occurred once. The chain has TRBV7-9 and TRBJ2-7; maybe TRBD2 (7 bases). V lost 0 bases, J lost 5 bases, and 14 bases lay in between. The CDR3 sequence is 15 residues long. Germline V gene data show CDR1 as SEHNR and CDR2 as FQNEAQ (reference sequence). CDR3 protein: CASSLARGRGDEQYF. The CDR3 nucleotides are TGTGCCAGCAGCTTAGCGCGGGGGCGGGGAGACGAGCAGTACTTC.

The chain uses TRBV30 and TRBJ2-4, with D perhaps matching TRBD1 or TRBD2 (5 bases each). The germline gives CDR1 GTSNPN, CDR2 SVGIG (reference sequence). The V end lost 5 bases, the J end lost 10 bases, and 15 bases lay between the germline ends. The CDR3 sequence is 12 residues long. CDR3 coding DNA: TGTGCCTGGGGATTCGGGACGGGAATTCAGTACTTC. Encoded protein: CAWGFGTGIQYF.

The chain combines TRBV5-4 with TRBJ1-2; D unclear. Germline V gives CDR1 SGHNT, CDR2 YYREEE (reference sequence). CDR3 size: 12 residues. The germline V and J ends were trimmed by 6 bases and 1 base, with 7 bases remaining between them. CDR3 amino acids: CASTGHNYGYTF. The DNA for the CDR3 is TGTGCCAGCACCGGGCATAACTATGGCTACACCTTC.

J is TRBJ2-7 and V is TRBV2, with no clear D. This CDR3 spans 18 amino acids. Germline CDR1 reads SNHLY; CDR2 reads FYNNEI. The V gene lost 7 bases and the J gene lost 7 bases, with 32 bases spanning the gap. The CDR3 here is CASTALPNWFEDPPEQYF. Here the CDR3 DNA reads TGTGCCAGCACCGCTTTGCCGAATTGGTTCGAAGACCCGCCGGAGCAGTACTTC.

The J gene is TRBJ1-5, the V gene TRBV4-1, with D perhaps matching TRBD1 (5 bases). The CDR3 has 16 amino acids. CDR1 is MGHRA, CDR2 YSYEKL, per germline. Trimming removed 0 bases at V and 6 bases at J, with 15 bases between. The DNA of the CDR3 is TGCGCCAGCAGCCAAGATCCTCACGGGGGTGTTCAGCCCCAGCATTTT. Translated: CASSQDPHGGVQPQHF.

The chain joins TRBV27 to TRBJ2-3; TRBD1 agrees at 10 bases. Germline lookup yields CDR1 MNHEY and CDR2 SMNVEV (reference sequence). The CDR3 covers 15 residues. V was clipped by 7 bases and J by 3 bases; unmatched bases: 7. CDR3 DNA: TGTGCCAGCATCCCTTCGGGACAGGGGACAGATACGCAGTATTTT. It encodes CASIPSGQGTDTQYF.